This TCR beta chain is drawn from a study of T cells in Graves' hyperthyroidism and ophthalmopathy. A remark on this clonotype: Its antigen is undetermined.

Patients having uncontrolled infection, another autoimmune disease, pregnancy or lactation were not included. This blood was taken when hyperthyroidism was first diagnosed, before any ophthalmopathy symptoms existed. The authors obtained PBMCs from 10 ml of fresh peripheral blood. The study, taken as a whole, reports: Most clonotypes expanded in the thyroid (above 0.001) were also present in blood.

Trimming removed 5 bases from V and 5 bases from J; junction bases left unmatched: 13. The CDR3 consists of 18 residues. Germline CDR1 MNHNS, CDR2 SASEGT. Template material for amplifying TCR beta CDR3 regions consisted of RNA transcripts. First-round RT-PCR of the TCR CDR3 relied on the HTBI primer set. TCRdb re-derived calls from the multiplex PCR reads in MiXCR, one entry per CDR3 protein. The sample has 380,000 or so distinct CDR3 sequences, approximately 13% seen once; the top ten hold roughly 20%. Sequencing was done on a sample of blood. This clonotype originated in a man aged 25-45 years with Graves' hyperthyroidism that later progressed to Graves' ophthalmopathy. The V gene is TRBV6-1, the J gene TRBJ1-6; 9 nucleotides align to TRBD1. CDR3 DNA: TGTGCCAGCAGTCCGTCCCGGGACAGGGTTCGGGATAATTCACCCCTCCACTTT. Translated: CASSPSRDRVRDNSPLHF.